Listed below are T cell receptor beta chains from one sample, sequenced in a study of cytomegalovirus exposure and HLA in healthy donors. Produced via immunoSEQ multiplex PCR; TCRdb's table is partial and in-frame only. The profile covers roughly 120,000 clones, with approximately 76% appearing a single time and approximately 16% taken by the ten largest. Input material: PBMCs. Source of these receptors: a man aged 50 to 60 in good health and CMV-seropositive. CDR3s include the opening cysteine and the closing phenylalanine or tryptophan. The D gene is left open where the match is weak. Expanded clones are given a class, and other clones once, few, many or no size at all.

clone size: .; J gene: TRBJ2-7; D gene: TRBD2; V gene: TRBV7-2; CDR3 protein: CASSSDLRLAGGLSYEQYF
clone size: .; J gene: TRBJ2-2; D gene: TRBD1; V gene: TRBV19; CDR3 protein: CASSPSPGQGRNTGELFF
clone size: .; J gene: TRBJ2-3; D gene: .; V gene: TRBV5-1; CDR3 protein: CASSLGGASTDTQYF
clone size: .; J gene: TRBJ1-1; D gene: .; V gene: TRBV7-2; CDR3 protein: CASSPTQGMNTEAFF
clone size: .; J gene: TRBJ1-2; D gene: TRBD1; V gene: TRBV5-1; CDR3 protein: CASSLSKGAPGYTF
clone size: .; J gene: TRBJ1-1; D gene: .; V gene: TRBV2; CDR3 protein: CASSESTASITEAFF
clone size: .; J gene: TRBJ1-3; D gene: .; V gene: TRBV7-9; CDR3 protein: CASSYSLGNTIYF
clone size: few; J gene: TRBJ2-6; D gene: TRBD1; V gene: TRBV19; CDR3 protein: CASIPTGGLKSGANVLTF
clone size: few; J gene: TRBJ2-7; D gene: .; V gene: TRBV2; CDR3 protein: CASGRVPYEQYF
clone size: .; J gene: TRBJ1-5; D gene: TRBD1; V gene: TRBV27; CDR3 protein: CASSSGTGYYQPQHF
clone size: .; J gene: TRBJ2-7; D gene: .; V gene: TRBV18; CDR3 protein: CASSPRVRRSESSYEQYF
clone size: few; J gene: TRBJ1-1; D gene: .; V gene: TRBV9; CDR3 protein: CASSVQGGTEAFF
clone size: .; J gene: TRBJ2-1; D gene: TRBD1; V gene: TRBV6-1; CDR3 protein: CASTWTGSYNEQFF
clone size: .; J gene: TRBJ2-7; D gene: .; V gene: TRBV6-6; CDR3 protein: CASSPYYEQYF
clone size: .; J gene: TRBJ2-1; D gene: TRBD2; V gene: TRBV19; CDR3 protein: CASRQGLAGVHEQFF
clone size: .; J gene: TRBJ2-5; D gene: TRBD1; V gene: TRBV6-5; CDR3 protein: CASSTGQGRKYF
clone size: .; J gene: TRBJ2-3; D gene: TRBD1; V gene: TRBV5-5; CDR3 protein: CASRVQGEDTQYF
clone size: .; J gene: TRBJ1-5; D gene: .; V gene: TRBV19; CDR3 protein: CASRPRGDGNQPQHF
clone size: .; J gene: TRBJ2-6; D gene: TRBD2; V gene: TRBV7-2; CDR3 protein: CASSLLLAGGGANVLTF
clone size: few; J gene: TRBJ2-2; D gene: .; V gene: TRBV5-1; CDR3 protein: CASSLEARVAGELFF
clone size: few; J gene: TRBJ2-7; D gene: TRBD2; V gene: TRBV19; CDR3 protein: CASSRGAGLGLRDEQYF
clone size: once; J gene: TRBJ2-2; D gene: .; V gene: TRBV6-6; CDR3 protein: CASKGEGRTGELFF
clone size: once; J gene: TRBJ2-2; D gene: TRBD2; V gene: TRBV15; CDR3 protein: CATSKLAGGPGGELFF
clone size: once; J gene: TRBJ2-7; D gene: TRBD1; V gene: TRBV27; CDR3 protein: CASRRGTGQGGYEQYF
clone size: .; J gene: TRBJ2-5; D gene: .; V gene: TRBV4-1; CDR3 protein: CASSQDAQKETQYF
clone size: few; J gene: TRBJ1-2; D gene: .; V gene: TRBV9; CDR3 protein: CASSAQRQVYGYTF
clone size: .; J gene: TRBJ1-2; D gene: TRBD1; V gene: TRBV18; CDR3 protein: CASSPLGTGGRKDYGYTF
clone size: .; J gene: TRBJ1-4; D gene: TRBD1; V gene: TRBV5-4; CDR3 protein: CASSSSGGAGEKLFF
clone size: .; J gene: TRBJ2-7; D gene: TRBD1; V gene: TRBV6-7; CDR3 protein: CASSLLPLTGDAVDEQYF
clone size: .; J gene: TRBJ2-3; D gene: .; V gene: TRBV11-2; CDR3 protein: CASSSGFFTDTQYF
clone size: .; J gene: TRBJ1-6; D gene: .; V gene: TRBV5-8; CDR3 protein: CASSLGAGNSPLHF
clone size: once; J gene: TRBJ1-5; D gene: .; V gene: TRBV5-1; CDR3 protein: CASSLSGNQPQHF
clone size: few; J gene: TRBJ1-2; D gene: .; V gene: TRBV19; CDR3 protein: CASSMTRDYGYTF
clone size: few; J gene: TRBJ2-2; D gene: TRBD2; V gene: TRBV5-1; CDR3 protein: CASSVTSGANTGELFF
clone size: few; J gene: TRBJ2-1; D gene: TRBD2; V gene: TRBV6-6; CDR3 protein: CASSYSTRGGLDEQFF
clone size: .; J gene: TRBJ2-5; D gene: TRBD2; V gene: TRBV5-4; CDR3 protein: CASSSGTIQESQYF
clone size: once; J gene: TRBJ1-2; D gene: TRBD1; V gene: TRBV5-4; CDR3 protein: CASSVGTGGSNYGYTF
clone size: .; J gene: TRBJ2-7; D gene: TRBD2; V gene: TRBV6-4; CDR3 protein: CASSLSAGGPYEQYF
clone size: .; J gene: TRBJ2-2; D gene: .; V gene: TRBV6-5; CDR3 protein: CASTGANTGELFF
clone size: .; J gene: TRBJ2-3; D gene: TRBD2; V gene: TRBV7-7; CDR3 protein: CASSERLAGDPTDTQYF
clone size: .; J gene: TRBJ2-7; D gene: TRBD1; V gene: TRBV6-1; CDR3 protein: CASLHRGSYEQYF
clone size: .; J gene: TRBJ2-7; D gene: TRBD2; V gene: TRBV10-3; CDR3 protein: CAISSLGQATTTSGRPFFGQYF
clone size: .; J gene: TRBJ1-6; D gene: TRBD1; V gene: TRBV11-3; CDR3 protein: CASSPGQGSDSPLHF
clone size: .; J gene: TRBJ2-1; D gene: .; V gene: TRBV2; CDR3 protein: CASRLREASNEQFF
clone size: .; J gene: TRBJ2-2; D gene: .; V gene: TRBV5-1; CDR3 protein: CASSLQVPGELFF
clone size: .; J gene: TRBJ2-5; D gene: .; V gene: TRBV9; CDR3 protein: CASNLEGETQYF
clone size: .; J gene: TRBJ2-6; D gene: .; V gene: TRBV18; CDR3 protein: CASSLQTGYGSGANVLTF
clone size: few; J gene: TRBJ2-3; D gene: .; V gene: TRBV5-4; CDR3 protein: CASSSTSGNTQYF
clone size: .; J gene: TRBJ2-5; D gene: .; V gene: TRBV10-1; CDR3 protein: CASSEINRDQETQYF
clone size: .; J gene: TRBJ1-2; D gene: TRBD1; V gene: TRBV5-6; CDR3 protein: CASSQRGQGEWGYTF
clone size: .; J gene: TRBJ1-5; D gene: TRBD1; V gene: TRBV4-1; CDR3 protein: CASSNYQKTGAEGPQHF
clone size: .; J gene: TRBJ1-6; D gene: .; V gene: TRBV19; CDR3 protein: CASSIEGIRSPLHF
clone size: .; J gene: TRBJ1-1; D gene: TRBD1; V gene: TRBV5-5; CDR3 protein: CASSPWSGTGLMNTEAFF
clone size: once; J gene: TRBJ2-2; D gene: TRBD2; V gene: TRBV5-1; CDR3 protein: CASRPLAGVGTGELFF
clone size: .; J gene: TRBJ1-2; D gene: .; V gene: TRBV2; CDR3 protein: CASSPYSPTGNGYTF